One and the same sample provided the 27 T cell receptor beta chains below, sequenced in a study of CD8 T cells in Susac syndrome. Random hexamers served to reverse transcribe roughly 0.5 to 1 ug RNA. A single record per CDR3 protein comes from TCRdb applying MiXCR to the immunoSEQ multiplex PCR reads. Here the sample spans some 450,000 distinct CDR3 sequences, 85% being singletons. Material: CD8+ T cells from PBMCs. Receptors were obtained from a human donor with multiple sclerosis.

The chain is built from TRBV3-1 and TRBJ1-1; maybe TRBD1 (6 bases). Per the germline V gene, CDR1 is LGHDT and CDR2 is YNNKEL (reference sequence). Deletions cut 0 bases from V and 0 bases from J, with 11 bases between. The CDR3 totals 16 residues. The CDR3 DNA reads as TGTGCCAGCAGCCAAGAACCGGGACATATGAACACTGAAGCTTTCTTT. Its translation is CASSQEPGHMNTEAFF.

V gene TRBV19 combines with J gene TRBJ1-3; D is possibly TRBD1 (5 bases). Trimming took off 4 bases at V and 4 bases at J, with 20 bases between the two ends. Germline lookup yields CDR1 LNHDA and CDR2 SQIVND (reference sequence). CDR3 length equals 17 residues. The CDR3 sequence is CASSSQRIQGVGNTIYF. As DNA, the CDR3 is TGTGCCAGTAGTAGCCAACGGATCCAGGGCGTCGGAAACACCATATATTTT. The full variable domain, rest sourced from reference TRBV19 and TRBJ1-3, is DGGITQSPKYLFRKEGQNVTLSCEQNLNHDAMYWYRQDPGQGLRLIYYSQIVNDFQKGDIAEGYSVSREKKESFPLTVTSAQKNPTAFYLCASSSQRIQGVGNTIYFGEGSWLTVV.

The chain is built from TRBV6-5 and TRBJ2-1; D is uncertain. Trimming took off 4 bases at V and 7 bases at J, with 26 bases between the two ends. Germline CDR1 MNHEY, CDR2 SVGAGI. This CDR3 has 18 amino acids. CDR3 protein: CASSSPFQGHSAMNEQFF. The CDR3 nucleotides read TGTGCCAGCAGTTCCCCCTTTCAAGGGCATTCGGCAATGAATGAGCAGTTCTTC.

The chain combines TRBV12-3 or TRBV12-4 with TRBJ2-5; TRBD1 matches 7 bases. V gave up 5 bases and J gave up 2 bases; unmatched junction bases: 5. CDR3 length: 14 amino acids. This CDR3 is CASSEPGQQETQYF. CDR3 nucleotide sequence: TGTGCCAGCAGTGAACCGGGACAGCAAGAGACCCAGTACTTC.

CDR3 sequence reads: CASSLWSSDTEAFF. The CDR3 region has the DNA TGCGCCAGCAGCTTGTGGTCTTCGGACACTGAAGCTTTCTTT. V gene TRBV5-1 combines with J gene TRBJ1-1; D is ambiguous. CDR1 is SGHRS and CDR2 is YFSETQ in the germline V gene. Trimming stripped 1 base from V and 3 bases from J, with 10 bases between. This CDR3 spans 14 amino acids.

This sequence joins TRBV18 and TRBJ2-1; the match to TRBD1 covers 7 bases. The V gene end was trimmed by 6 bases and the J gene end by 7 bases; junction bases not matched to a gene: 15. Germline CDR1 is KGHSH and CDR2 is LQKENI. The CDR3 totals 16 residues. The CDR3 protein is CASSPADRAWGNEQFF. In nucleotides, the CDR3 is TGTGCCAGCTCCCCGGCAGACAGGGCTTGGGGGAATGAGCAGTTCTTC.

This clonotype was seen a single time. This rearrangement joins TRBV5-8 to TRBJ2-7, with a weak D call TRBD1 (6 bases). V dropped 6 bases and J dropped 0 bases, with 7 bases sitting between them. The CDR3 is 12 residues long. The V gene's germline CDR1 is SGHTS and CDR2 YDEGEE. The CDR3 region has the DNA TGTGCCAGCAACAGGGCCTCCTACGAGCAGTACTTC. As protein: CASNRASYEQYF. Looking up the rest from reference TRBV5-8 and TRBJ2-7 gives the full variable domain: EAGVTQSPTHLIKTRGQQATLRCSPISGHTSVYWYQQALGLGLQFLLWYDEGEERNRGNFPPRFSGRQFPNYSSELNVNALELEDSALYLCASNRASYEQYFGPGTRLTVT.

The V gene is TRBV27, the J gene TRBJ2-5, with D tentatively TRBD2 (5 bases). Trimming pared 6 bases from V and 5 bases from J, leaving 13 bases between. Germline CDR1 MNHEY, CDR2 SMNVEV (reference sequence). The CDR3 has 13 amino acids. In nucleotides, the CDR3 is TGTGCCAGCAGCCCCGGGGAGTCGGAGACCCAGTACTTC. This translates into CASSPGESETQYF.

The CDR3 region has the DNA TGCAGTGCTAGACCCCTCGGGGGGTACGGAGCCTACGAGCAGTACTTC. As protein: CSARPLGGYGAYEQYF. V usage is TRBV20-1 and J usage is TRBJ2-7; 7 positions match TRBD2. This CDR3 contains 16 residues. Unmatched junction bases numbered 12, after V lost 2 bases and J lost 2 bases. Germline V CDR1 and CDR2: DFQATT, SNEGSKA (reference sequence).

This clonotype was counted a single time. The V call is TRBV6-5, the J call TRBJ2-1; a possible D gene is TRBD1 (6 bases). This CDR3 has 16 residues. V was clipped by 2 bases and J by 0 bases, with 11 bases between them. Germline V gene sequence: CDR1 MNHEY, CDR2 SVGAGI. The DNA of the CDR3 is TGTGCCAGCAGTTACGGACAGTCAAGCTCCTACAATGAGCAGTTCTTC. Protein product: CASSYGQSSSYNEQFF.

The chain couples TRBV6-5 to TRBJ2-1; unclear D gene. There are 13 residues in the CDR3. V lost 6 bases and J lost 4, with 10 bases in between. Per the germline V gene, CDR1 is MNHEY and CDR2 is SVGAGI. The CDR3 loop is CASRSGPYNEQFF. CDR3 nucleotide sequence: TGTGCCAGCAGATCAGGACCGTACAATGAGCAGTTCTTC.

J is TRBJ1-1 and V is TRBV19, with TRBD1 as a possible D gene (5 bases). Between the trimmed V and J ends, which lost 3 bases and 1 base, there was a span of 15 bases. The CDR3 has 16 residues. Germline CDR1 LNHDA, CDR2 SQIVND (reference sequence). CDR3 region: CASSIFGGGENTEAFF. The CDR3 DNA is TGTGCCAGTAGTATTTTTGGCGGGGGGGAGAACACTGAAGCTTTCTTT.

The chain carries TRBV12-3 or TRBV12-4 and TRBJ1-2; possible D gene TRBD1, 5 bases. The V end was cut by 5 bases, the J end by 7 bases, with 23 bases between. The CDR3 sequence is 16 residues long. CDR3 loop: CASSPQVEGNVRGYTF. The CDR3 nucleotides read TGTGCCAGCAGTCCCCAAGTTGAGGGGAATGTACGTGGCTACACCTTC.

This sequence joins TRBV27 and TRBJ2-4; D gene unclear. V lost 6 bases, J lost 8 bases, and 17 bases lay in between. CDR1 and CDR2 from the germline V gene are MNHEY and SMNVEV (reference sequence). The CDR3 totals 14 residues. CDR3 bases: TGTGCCAGCAGCCAGAGGTCTTTGTGGGACATTCAGTACTTC. Encoded protein: CASSQRSLWDIQYF.

The chain is built from TRBV5-6 and TRBJ2-7; 7 nucleotides align to TRBD1. The CDR3 has 15 residues. CDR1 and CDR2 (germline): SGHDT, YYEEEE. Trimming cost V 3 bases and J 4 bases; bases outside gene matches: 10. The CDR3 region is CASSSPGTADYEQYF. The CDR3 DNA reads TGTGCCAGCAGCTCCCCCGGGACAGCGGATTACGAGCAGTACTTC.

This chain uses TRBV20-1 with TRBJ1-5, with D uncertain. This CDR3 has 13 amino acids. The V end lost 0 bases, the J end lost 4 bases, and 7 bases lay between the germline ends. CDR1 and CDR2 (germline): DFQATT, SNEGSKA (reference sequence). The CDR3 reads CSARDLENQPQHF. The CDR3 DNA sequence: TGCAGTGCTAGAGATCTAGAGAATCAGCCCCAGCATTTT.

The chain recombines TRBV19 with TRBJ1-2; possibly TRBD1 for D (6 bases). Germline assignment: CDR1 LNHDA and CDR2 SQIVND (reference sequence). The germline V and J ends were trimmed by 11 bases and 4 bases, with 14 bases remaining between them. The CDR3 contains 12 residues. The CDR3 region is CASEGEVYGYTF. CDR3 DNA: TGTGCCTCGGAGGGGGAGGTCTATGGCTACACCTTC.

This chain links TRBV6-1 with TRBJ1-1, with 7 positions matching TRBD1. The length of the CDR3 is 17 residues. V lost 2 bases, J lost 0 bases, and 9 bases stayed unmatched. Germline V CDR1 and CDR2: MNHNS, SASEGT. CDR3: CASSETQGIRMNTEAFF. For the CDR3, the DNA is TGTGCCAGCAGTGAAACACAGGGGATTCGGATGAACACTGAAGCTTTCTTT.

The chain carries TRBV7-8 and TRBJ2-1; tentative D call: TRBD1 (7 bases). CDR1 and CDR2 (germline): SGHVS, FQNEAQ. The CDR3 is 15 residues long. Trimming pared 3 bases from V and 4 bases from J, leaving 13 bases between. The DNA of the CDR3 is TGTGCCAGCAGCTTTGTGGCAGGGGGGTACAATGAGCAGTTCTTC. This gives the protein CASSFVAGGYNEQFF.

This rearrangement joins TRBV10-3 to TRBJ2-2, with unresolved D. Germline V gene data show CDR1 as ENHRY and CDR2 as SYGVKD. The CDR3 length is 12 residues. The germline V and J ends were trimmed by 10 bases and 4 bases, with 10 bases remaining between them. The CDR3 nucleotides are TGTGCCACCAGACATTCCACCGGGGAGCTGTTTTTT. This translates into CATRHSTGELFF.

The rearrangement links TRBV20-1 to TRBJ1-1; TRBD1 might be the D (5 bases). Germline V gene lookup returns CDR1 DFQATT and CDR2 SNEGSKA (reference sequence). Trimming shortened V by 6 bases and J by 5 bases, and 13 bases separated the two germline ends. The CDR3 covers 12 residues. The CDR3 sequence: CSAPWGGTEAFF. DNA for the CDR3: TGCAGTGCCCCCTGGGGGGGGACTGAAGCTTTCTTT.

This chain joins TRBV30 and TRBJ2-7; 7 bases align to TRBD2. The germline V gene has CDR1 GTSNPN and CDR2 SVGIG (reference sequence). The CDR3 extends over 12 amino acids. V gave up 2 bases and J gave up 4 bases; unmatched junction bases: 2. The CDR3 DNA is TGTGCCTGGAGTCCCGGGAGGTACGAGCAGTACTTC. Translated, it gives CAWSPGRYEQYF. The complete variable domain, with remaining parts taken from reference TRBV30 and TRBJ2-7, reads SQTIHQWPATLVQPVGSPLSLECTVEGTSNPNLYWYRQAAGRGLQLLFYSVGIGQISSEVPQNLSASRPQDRQFILSSKKLLLSDSGFYLCAWSPGRYEQYFGPGTRLTVT.

The rearrangement joins TRBV5-4 to TRBJ2-7, with 9 bases lining up with TRBD2. The CDR3 contains 15 residues. The germline V gene has CDR1 SGHNT and CDR2 YYREEE (reference sequence). V shed 3 bases and J 7 bases; nucleotides not matched to a gene: 11. CDR3 bases: TGTGCCAGCAGCTCTTCCGCGGGAGGGCCTCGGGAGCAGTACTTC. Protein sequence: CASSSSAGGPREQYF.

This clonotype has just a few counts. The CDR3 here is CASSPGLANEQFF. The CDR3 coding sequence is TGTGCCAGTAGTCCTGGACTAGCGAATGAGCAGTTCTTC. This rearrangement joins TRBV19 to TRBJ2-1; 9 bases map to TRBD2. V lost 5 bases to trimming and J lost 7 bases; unmatched junction nucleotides: 3. The CDR3 is made up of 13 amino acids. Germline lookup yields CDR1 LNHDA and CDR2 SQIVND (reference sequence).

This clonotype appeared a single time. The J gene is TRBJ2-2, the V gene TRBV7-9, with TRBD2 identical over 8 bases. Germline CDR1 is SEHNR and CDR2 is FQNEAQ (reference sequence). This CDR3 has 15 residues. The V and J ends lost 6 bases and 1 base, in that order; junction bases with no gene match: 4. The DNA for the CDR3 is TGTGCCAGCAGGTTTGCGGGAGGGAACACCGGGGAGCTGTTTTTT. Its translation is CASRFAGGNTGELFF.

The chain has TRBV4-1 and TRBJ2-7, with D unclear. The CDR3 runs 16 residues. Germline CDR1 and CDR2: MGHRA and YSYEKL. The V end lost 1 base, the J end lost 3 bases, and 16 bases lay between the germline ends. The CDR3 is CASSQVAGSGSYEQYF. CDR3 nucleotide sequence: TGCGCCAGCAGCCAAGTTGCCGGGTCAGGTAGCTACGAGCAGTACTTC.

The rearrangement joins TRBV27 to TRBJ1-6; 8 bases agree with TRBD1. Germline CDR1 reads MNHEY; CDR2 reads SMNVEV (reference sequence). V shed 6 bases, J shed 6 bases, and the junction held 4 bases outside the gene matches. This CDR3 spans 14 amino acids. The CDR3 loop is CASRQGEGNSPLHF. Written as DNA, the CDR3 is TGTGCCAGCAGACAGGGGGAAGGTAATTCACCCCTCCACTTT.